This T cell receptor beta chain was captured in a study of blood T cell repertoires in COVID-19. The germline CDR1 and CDR2 sequences are SGHNT and YYREEE (reference sequence). The CDR3 sequence is 14 residues long. Trimming stripped 4 bases from V and 8 bases from J, with 15 bases between. This clone was found once. Data came from immunoSEQ multiplex PCR; TCRdb stores just in-frame clones and leaves some out. Of about 170,000 clones detected, 75% to 85% appear once; the ten largest clones hold approximately 14%. V gene TRBV5-4 combines with J gene TRBJ1-4; possible D gene TRBD1, 5 bases. Sequences were obtained from PBMCs or T cells enriched from blood (not recorded which). This clonotype originated in a man between 45 and 60 years old who had recovered from COVID-19. In nucleotides, the CDR3 is TGTGCCAGCAGCACAATCGGGACTGCGGAAAAACTGTTTTTT. Protein product: CASSTIGTAEKLFF.